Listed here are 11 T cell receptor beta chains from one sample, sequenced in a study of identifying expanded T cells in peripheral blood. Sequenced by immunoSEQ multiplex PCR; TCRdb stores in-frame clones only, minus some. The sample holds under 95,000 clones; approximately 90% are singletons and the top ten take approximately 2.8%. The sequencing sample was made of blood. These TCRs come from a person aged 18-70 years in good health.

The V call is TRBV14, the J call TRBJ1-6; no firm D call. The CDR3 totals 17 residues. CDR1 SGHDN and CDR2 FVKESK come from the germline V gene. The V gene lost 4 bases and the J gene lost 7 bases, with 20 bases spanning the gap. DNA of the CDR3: TGTGCCAGCAGCCGATTACGGAAAAATAATCCCAATTCACCCCTCCACTTT. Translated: CASSRLRKNNPNSPLHF.

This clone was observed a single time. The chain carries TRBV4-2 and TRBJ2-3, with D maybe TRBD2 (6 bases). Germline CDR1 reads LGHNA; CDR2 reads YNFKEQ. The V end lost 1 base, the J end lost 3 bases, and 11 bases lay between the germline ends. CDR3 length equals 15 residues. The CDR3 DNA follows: TGTGCCAGCAGCCAAGTCGGGAGTGTAACAGATACGCAGTATTTT. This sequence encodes CASSQVGSVTDTQYF.

The CDR3 region is CASSSGDSWGNTIYF. The CDR3 nucleotides are TGTGCCAGCAGCTCGGGGGATTCGTGGGGAAACACCATATATTTT. The J gene is TRBJ1-3, the V gene TRBV9, with D possibly TRBD1 on 5 matching bases. Deletions cut 4 bases from V and 4 bases from J, with 15 bases between. CDR3 length: 15 amino acids. CDR1 is SGDLS and CDR2 is YYNGEE in the germline V gene.

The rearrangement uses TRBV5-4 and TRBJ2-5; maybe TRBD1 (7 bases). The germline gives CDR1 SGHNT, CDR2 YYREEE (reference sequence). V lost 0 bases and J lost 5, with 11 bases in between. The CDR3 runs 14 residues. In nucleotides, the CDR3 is TGTGCCAGCAGCTTGGGTGCAGGGGGGGAGACCCAGTACTTC. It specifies CASSLGAGGETQYF.

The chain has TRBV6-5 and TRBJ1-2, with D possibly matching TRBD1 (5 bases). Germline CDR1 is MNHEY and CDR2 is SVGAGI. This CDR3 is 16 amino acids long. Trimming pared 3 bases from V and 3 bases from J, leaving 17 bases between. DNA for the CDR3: TGTGCCAGCAGTTATTCCCGGGGCAGATCCTACTATGGCTACACCTTC. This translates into CASSYSRGRSYYGYTF.

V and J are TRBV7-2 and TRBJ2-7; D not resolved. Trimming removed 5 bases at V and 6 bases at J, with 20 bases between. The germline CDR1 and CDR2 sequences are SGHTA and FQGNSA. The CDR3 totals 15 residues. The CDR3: CASSPHPQSVLEQYF. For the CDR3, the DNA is TGTGCCAGCAGCCCCCACCCCCAAAGCGTCCTCGAGCAGTACTTC.

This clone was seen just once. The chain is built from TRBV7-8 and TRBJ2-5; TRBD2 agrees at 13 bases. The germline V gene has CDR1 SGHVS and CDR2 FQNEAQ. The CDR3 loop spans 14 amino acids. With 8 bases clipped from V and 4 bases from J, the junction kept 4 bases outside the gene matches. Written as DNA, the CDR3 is TGTGCCAGCGCCACTAGCGGGGGGGGAGAGACCCAGTACTTC. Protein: CASATSGGGETQYF.

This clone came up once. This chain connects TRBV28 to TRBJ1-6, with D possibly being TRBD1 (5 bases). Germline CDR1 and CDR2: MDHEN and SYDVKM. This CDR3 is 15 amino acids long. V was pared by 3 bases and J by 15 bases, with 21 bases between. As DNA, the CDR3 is TGTGCCAGCAGTTTTACGGGACCTCGATCGAAGCTCCTCCACTTT. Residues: CASSFTGPRSKLLHF.

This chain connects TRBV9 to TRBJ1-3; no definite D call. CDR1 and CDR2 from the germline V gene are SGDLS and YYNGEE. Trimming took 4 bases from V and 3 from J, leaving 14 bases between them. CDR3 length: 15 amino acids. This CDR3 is CASSPSRWGGNTIYF. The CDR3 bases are TGTGCCAGCAGCCCCAGTCGTTGGGGTGGAAACACCATATATTTT.

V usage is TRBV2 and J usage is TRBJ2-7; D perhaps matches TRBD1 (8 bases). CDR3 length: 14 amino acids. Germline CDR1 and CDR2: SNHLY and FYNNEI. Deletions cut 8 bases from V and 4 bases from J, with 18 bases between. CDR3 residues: CASLGTGGGYEQYF. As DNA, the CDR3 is TGTGCCAGCTTGGGAACAGGGGGGGGTTACGAGCAGTACTTC.

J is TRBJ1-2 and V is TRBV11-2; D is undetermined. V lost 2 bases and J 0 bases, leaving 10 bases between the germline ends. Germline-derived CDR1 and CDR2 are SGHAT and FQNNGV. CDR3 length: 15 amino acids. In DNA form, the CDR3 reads TGTGCCAGCAGCTTATCGGTTGGGACTAACTATGGCTACACCTTC. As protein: CASSLSVGTNYGYTF.